This T cell receptor beta chain is from a study of OX40 agonist ivuxolimab in advanced cancers. Study-wide background: Among those enrolled, mean age was about 58 years (range about 23 to 90) and 82.7% were male.

The table came from immunoSEQ multiplex PCR; TCRdb's copy has only in-frame clones and leaves some out. Altogether some 83,000 clones are present, approximately 91% being singletons, with the ten largest covering more than 0.6%. For this clone: Its antigen is undetermined.

The CDR3 covers 14 residues. V lost 0 bases and J lost 5, with 10 bases in between. Per the germline V gene, CDR1 is KGHSH and CDR2 is LQKENI. Whole-study results and caveats: At doses 0.1 to 3.0 mg/kg, CD4+ and CD8+ clones expanded.

This clonotype was sampled from an adult with an advanced solid tumor such as melanoma, head and neck, liver or kidney cancer. The chain links TRBV18 to TRBJ2-5, with D hard to call. The starting material was CD4+ or CD8+ T cells sorted from blood, obtained in a trial of the OX40 agonist ivuxolimab. In DNA, the CDR3 is TGTGCCAGCTCACCACCGAGCCGGATTGAGACCCAGTACTTC. This encodes CASSPPSRIETQYF.